One T cell receptor (beta chain) is described in this entry. As originally analysed: Amplification of reference gene primers was used by the study to estimate nucleated cell counts. Data came from immunoSEQ multiplex PCR; TCRdb stores just in-frame clones and leaves some out. The DNA gave D and trimming, while V, J and clone size come from that table. The sample holds 150,000 to 200,000 clones, around 91% seen once. The data originate from a study of blood T cell repertoires in COVID-19. Study at large: The United States, Italy and Spain supplied acute and convalescent COVID-19 samples. Sources were T cells, B-cell-depleted T cells, or PBMCs; the material itself was cDNA or gDNA.

Germline CDR1 and CDR2: SGDLS and YYNGEE. The CDR3 consists of 13 residues. Losses at the gene ends were 6 bases for V and 5 bases for J; bases not matched to a gene: 4. The chain recombines TRBV9 with TRBJ2-3, with 9 bases that match TRBD2. The specimen sequenced was peripheral blood. The clonotype originates from a man in his fifties with acute or convalescent COVID-19. In nucleotides, the CDR3 is TGTGCCAGCAACCCTAGCGGGAAAGATACGCAGTATTTT. It translates to CASNPSGKDTQYF.